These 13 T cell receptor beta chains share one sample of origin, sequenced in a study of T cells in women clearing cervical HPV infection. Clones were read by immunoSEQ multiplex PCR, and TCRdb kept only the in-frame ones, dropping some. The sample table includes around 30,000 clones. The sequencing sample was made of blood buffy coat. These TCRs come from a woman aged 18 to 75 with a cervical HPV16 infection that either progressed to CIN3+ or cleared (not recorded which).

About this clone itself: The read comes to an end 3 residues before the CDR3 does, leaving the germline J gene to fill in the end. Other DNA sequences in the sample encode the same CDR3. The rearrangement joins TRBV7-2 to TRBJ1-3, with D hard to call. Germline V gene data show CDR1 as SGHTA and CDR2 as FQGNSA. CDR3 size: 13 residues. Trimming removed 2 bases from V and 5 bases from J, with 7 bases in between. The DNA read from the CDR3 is TGTGCCAGCAGCTTATTGTCTAGAAACACC. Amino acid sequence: CASSLLSRNT. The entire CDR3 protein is CASSLLSRNTIYF.

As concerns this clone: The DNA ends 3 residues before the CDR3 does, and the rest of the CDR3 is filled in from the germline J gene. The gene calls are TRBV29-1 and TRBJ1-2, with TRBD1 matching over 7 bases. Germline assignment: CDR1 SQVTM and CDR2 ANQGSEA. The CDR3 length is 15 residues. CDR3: CSVYDPDRVGHDYTF. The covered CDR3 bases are TGCAGCGTTTATGACCCTGACAGGGTAGGGCACGAC.

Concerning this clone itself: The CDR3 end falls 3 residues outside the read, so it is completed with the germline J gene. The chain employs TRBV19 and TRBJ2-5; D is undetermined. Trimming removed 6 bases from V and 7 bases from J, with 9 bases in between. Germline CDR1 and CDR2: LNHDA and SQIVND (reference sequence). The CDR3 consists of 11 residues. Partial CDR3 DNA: TGTGCCAGTAGCGAGCGCGGGACC. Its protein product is CASSERGT. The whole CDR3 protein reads CASSERGTQYF.

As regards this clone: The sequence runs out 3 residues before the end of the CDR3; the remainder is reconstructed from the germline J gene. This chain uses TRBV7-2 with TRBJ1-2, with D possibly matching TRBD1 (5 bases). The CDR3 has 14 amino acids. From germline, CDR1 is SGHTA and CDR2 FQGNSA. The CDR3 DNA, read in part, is TGTGCCAGCAGCTTCGGGGGAGCGGTAGATACC. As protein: CASSFGGAVDT. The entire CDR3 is CASSFGGAVDTYTF.

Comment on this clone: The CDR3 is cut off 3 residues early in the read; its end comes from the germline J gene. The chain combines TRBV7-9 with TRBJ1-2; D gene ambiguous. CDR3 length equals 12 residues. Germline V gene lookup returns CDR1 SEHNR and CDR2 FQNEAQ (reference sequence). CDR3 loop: CASSLGSYDYTF. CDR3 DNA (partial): TGTGCCAGCAGCTTAGGCTCCTACGAC.

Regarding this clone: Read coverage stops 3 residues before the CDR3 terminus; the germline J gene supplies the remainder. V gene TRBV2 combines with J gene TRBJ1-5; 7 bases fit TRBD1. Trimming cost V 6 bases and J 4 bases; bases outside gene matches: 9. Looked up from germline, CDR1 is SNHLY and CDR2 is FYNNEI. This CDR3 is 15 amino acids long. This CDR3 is CASRVGTERNQPQHF. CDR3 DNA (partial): TGTGCCAGCAGGGTCGGGACAGAGAGGAATCAGCCC. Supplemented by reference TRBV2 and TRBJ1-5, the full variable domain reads EPEVTQTPSHQVTQMGQEVILRCVPISNHLYFYWYRQILGQKVEFLVSFYNNEISEKSEIFDDQFSVERPDGSNFTLKIRSTKLEDSAMYFCASRVGTERNQPQHFGDGTRLSIL.

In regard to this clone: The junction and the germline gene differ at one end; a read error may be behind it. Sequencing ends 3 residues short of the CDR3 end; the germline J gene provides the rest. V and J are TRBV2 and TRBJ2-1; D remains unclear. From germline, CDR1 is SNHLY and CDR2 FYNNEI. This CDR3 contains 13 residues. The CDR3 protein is CATSPNSYNEQFF. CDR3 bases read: TGTGCCACCAGTCCCAATTCCTACAATGAG.

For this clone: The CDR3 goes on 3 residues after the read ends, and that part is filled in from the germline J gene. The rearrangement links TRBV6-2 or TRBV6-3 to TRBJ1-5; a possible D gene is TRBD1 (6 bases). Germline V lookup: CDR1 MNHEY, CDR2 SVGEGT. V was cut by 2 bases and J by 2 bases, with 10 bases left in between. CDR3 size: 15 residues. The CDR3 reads CASSYPTGGNQPQHF. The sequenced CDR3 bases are TGTGCCAGCAGTTACCCGACAGGAGGCAATCAGCCC.

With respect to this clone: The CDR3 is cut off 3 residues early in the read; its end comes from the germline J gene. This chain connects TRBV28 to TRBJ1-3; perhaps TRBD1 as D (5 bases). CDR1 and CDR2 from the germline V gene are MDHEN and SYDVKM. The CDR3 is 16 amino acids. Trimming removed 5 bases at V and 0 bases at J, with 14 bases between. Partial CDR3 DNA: TGTGCCAGCAGTAACCTGGGACTATCCTCTGGAAACACC. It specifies CASSNLGLSSGNT. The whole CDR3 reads CASSNLGLSSGNTIYF.

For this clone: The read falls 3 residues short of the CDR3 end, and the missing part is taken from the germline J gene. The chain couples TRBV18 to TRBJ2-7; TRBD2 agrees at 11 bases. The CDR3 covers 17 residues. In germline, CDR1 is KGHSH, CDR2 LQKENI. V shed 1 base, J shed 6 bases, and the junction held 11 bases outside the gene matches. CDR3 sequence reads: CASSPRFLAGGPLEQYF. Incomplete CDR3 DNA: TGTGCCAGCTCACCACGTTTCTTAGCGGGAGGGCCCCTCGAG.

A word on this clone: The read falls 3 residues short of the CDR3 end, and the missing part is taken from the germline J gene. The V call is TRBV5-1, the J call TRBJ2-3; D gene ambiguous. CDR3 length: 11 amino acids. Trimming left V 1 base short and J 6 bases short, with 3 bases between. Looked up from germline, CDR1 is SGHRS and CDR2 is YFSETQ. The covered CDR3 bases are TGCGCCAGCAGCTTGCAGGATACG. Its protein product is CASSLQDT. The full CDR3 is CASSLQDTQYF.

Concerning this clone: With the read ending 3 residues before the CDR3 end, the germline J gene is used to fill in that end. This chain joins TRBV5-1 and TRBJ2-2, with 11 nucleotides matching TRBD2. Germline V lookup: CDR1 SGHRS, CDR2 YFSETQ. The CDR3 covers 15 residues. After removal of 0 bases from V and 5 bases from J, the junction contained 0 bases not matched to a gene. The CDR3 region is CASSLGTSGTGELFF. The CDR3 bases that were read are TGCGCCAGCAGCTTGGGGACTAGCGGGACCGGGGAG.

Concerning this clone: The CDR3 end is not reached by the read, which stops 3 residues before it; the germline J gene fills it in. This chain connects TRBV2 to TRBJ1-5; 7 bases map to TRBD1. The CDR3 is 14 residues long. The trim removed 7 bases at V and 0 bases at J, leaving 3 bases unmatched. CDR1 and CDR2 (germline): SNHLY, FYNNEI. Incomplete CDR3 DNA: TGTGCCAGCACTAGGGACAGTAGCAATCAGCCC. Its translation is CASTRDSSNQP. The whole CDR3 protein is CASTRDSSNQPQHF. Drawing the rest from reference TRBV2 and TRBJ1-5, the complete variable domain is EPEVTQTPSHQVTQMGQEVILRCVPISNHLYFYWYRQILGQKVEFLVSFYNNEISEKSEIFDDQFSVERPDGSNFTLKIRSTKLEDSAMYFCASTRDSSNQPQHFGDGTRLSIL.